Below, 15 T cell receptor beta chains from the same sample are listed, as sequenced in a study of CD8+CD57+ T cells in acquired aplastic anemia. It was genomic DNA that served as the template for profiling TCR beta VDJ and CDR3. TCRdb analysed the reads with MiXCR anew, one entry per CDR3 protein. The sample has 150,000 to 200,000 distinct CDR3 sequences; about 64% are singletons. Material: sorted CD4+, CD8+, or CD8+CD57+ T cells (not recorded which) from PBMCs. These receptors originate from a human donor with severe aplastic anemia or a healthy control (not recorded which).

This clonotype was picked up many times. The chain recombines TRBV14 with TRBJ1-1; tentative D call: TRBD1 (5 bases). Trimming pared 1 base from V and 7 bases from J, leaving 10 bases between. The CDR3 extends over 13 amino acids. Germline values: CDR1 SGHDN, CDR2 FVKESK. The CDR3 sequence is CASSQGGGVEAFF. The CDR3 region has the DNA TGTGCCAGCAGCCAAGGGGGAGGGGTTGAAGCTTTCTTT.

This rearrangement joins TRBV20-1 to TRBJ2-1; a possible D gene is TRBD1 (6 bases). V was trimmed by 6 bases and J by 0 bases, leaving 12 bases between them. Per germline, CDR1 DFQATT and CDR2 SNEGSKA (reference sequence). The CDR3 extends over 14 amino acids. This CDR3 is CSAPTGSSYNEQFF. CDR3 bases: TGCAGTGCGCCCACAGGGAGCTCCTACAATGAGCAGTTCTTC.

This clonotype has just a few counts. The V gene is TRBV20-1, the J gene TRBJ2-5, with D perhaps TRBD2 (6 bases). Germline lookup yields CDR1 DFQATT and CDR2 SNEGSKA (reference sequence). The CDR3 runs 12 residues. V lost 7 bases to trimming and J lost 4 bases, with 13 bases between them. The CDR3 DNA follows: TGCAGTGGAGTGGGAGGACGAGAGACCCAGTACTTC. Translated: CSGVGGRETQYF.

The chain has TRBV5-6 and TRBJ2-7; D is undetermined. The V end was cut by 7 bases, the J end by 0 bases, with 5 bases between. Germline V gene sequence: CDR1 SGHDT, CDR2 YYEEEE. The CDR3 is 11 residues long. In DNA form, the CDR3 reads TGTGCCAGCGCTAGCTCCTACGAGCAGTACTTC. Translating gives CASASSYEQYF.

V and J are TRBV10-3 and TRBJ2-7; TRBD2 matches at 7 bases. The V segment lost 6 bases and the J segment 5 bases; nucleotides outside the gene matches: 10. CDR3 size: 14 residues. Germline CDR1 and CDR2: ENHRY and SYGVKD. In nucleotides, the CDR3 is TGTGCCATCAGACCGACTAGCACGGCCAACGAGCAGTACTTC. This translates into CAIRPTSTANEQYF.

In regard to this clonotype: A much larger clone sits a single nucleotide away, making a read error possible. This rearrangement joins TRBV12-3 or TRBV12-4 to TRBJ1-4; TRBD1 matches 7 bases. The CDR3 length is 17 residues. V lost 4 bases and J lost 6; bases outside the gene matches: 14. Written as DNA, the CDR3 is TGTGCCAGCAGTTCCCTGACAGGGAGGCTCCCTGATGAAAAACTGTTTTTT. This encodes CASSSLTGRLPDEKLFF.

This chain connects TRBV12-3 or TRBV12-4 to TRBJ2-7; 9 bases map to TRBD2. The trim removed 5 bases at V and 3 bases at J, leaving 8 bases unmatched. This CDR3 region has 15 residues. The CDR3 region is CASSGGLAGYYEQYF. The CDR3, as DNA: TGTGCCAGCAGTGGAGGGCTAGCGGGGTACTACGAGCAGTACTTC.

J is TRBJ2-7 and V is TRBV20-1; 7 positions agree with TRBD1. Germline CDR1 DFQATT, CDR2 SNEGSKA (reference sequence). V gave up 1 base and J gave up 2 bases; unmatched junction bases: 8. CDR3 length equals 15 residues. CDR3 loop: CSARGDSPDTYEQYF. The DNA of the CDR3 is TGCAGTGCTAGAGGGGACAGCCCGGATACCTACGAGCAGTACTTC.

J is TRBJ2-7 and V is TRBV29-1; either TRBD1 or TRBD2 may supply D (5 bases each). The CDR3 contains 12 residues. Trimming pared 0 bases from V and 5 bases from J, leaving 8 bases between. Germline values: CDR1 SQVTM, CDR2 ANQGSEA. CDR3 residues: CSVEERGDEQYF. The CDR3 coding sequence is TGCAGCGTTGAAGAACGGGGCGACGAGCAGTACTTC.

The genes are TRBV24-1 and TRBJ2-1; 10 bases agree with TRBD2. V gave up 9 bases and J gave up 0 bases; unmatched junction bases: 7. The V gene's germline CDR1 is KGHDR and CDR2 SFDVKD. CDR3 size: 16 residues. For the CDR3, the DNA is TGTGCCACCGGGGGACTAGCGAAATCCTCCTACAATGAGCAGTTCTTC. It is translated as CATGGLAKSSYNEQFF.

In this sample, this clonotype turned up many times. The V call is TRBV5-5, the J call TRBJ1-1; D gene ambiguous. Germline CDR1 SGHKS, CDR2 YYEKEE (reference sequence). V was trimmed by 1 base and J by 6 bases, leaving 13 bases between them. The CDR3 consists of 14 residues. The CDR3 here is CASSLRNKIAEAFF. The CDR3 DNA reads as TGTGCCAGCAGCTTGAGGAATAAGATCGCTGAAGCTTTCTTT.

This clonotype was detected ten times or more. The chain uses TRBV2 and TRBJ2-5, with 10 bases lining up with TRBD2. The germline CDR1 and CDR2 sequences are SNHLY and FYNNEI. The V segment lost 7 bases and the J segment 5 bases; nucleotides outside the gene matches: 4. This CDR3 is 13 amino acids long. The CDR3 bases are TGTGCCAGCAAGCGGGGGGGCGGGGAGACCCAGTACTTC. Amino acids: CASKRGGGETQYF.

The genes are TRBV24-1 and TRBJ2-3, with D unclear. This CDR3 contains 15 residues. V lost 0 bases, J lost 4 bases, and 10 bases lay in between. The germline gives CDR1 KGHDR, CDR2 SFDVKD. The chain's CDR3 is CATSDLTTGPDTQYF. CDR3 coding DNA: TGTGCCACCAGTGATTTGACGACCGGGCCAGATACGCAGTATTTT.

This clonotype was observed a single time. CDR3 in amino acids: CASSFTQFYEQYF. The DNA for the CDR3 is TGTGCCAGCAGCTTCACCCAATTCTACGAGCAGTACTTC. The J gene is TRBJ2-7, the V gene TRBV2, with D unresolved. V shed 6 bases and J shed 3 bases, with 12 bases lying between them. This CDR3 spans 13 amino acids. The germline V gene encodes CDR1 SNHLY and CDR2 FYNNEI.

The chain carries TRBV12-3 or TRBV12-4 and TRBJ2-5; TRBD2 matches 7 bases. There are 13 residues in the CDR3. V lost 3 bases and J lost 4; bases outside the gene matches: 2. CDR3 DNA: TGTGCCAGCAGTTTCCCGGGGGGAGAGACCCAGTACTTC. Translating gives CASSFPGGETQYF.